This record concerns one TCR beta chain sequence. Libraries were prepared by immunoSEQ multiplex PCR; TCRdb keeps only in-frame clonotypes and omits some of them. This table has tens of thousands of clones, approximately 90% appearing once. The sample originates from a study of radiation and T cells in renal cell carcinoma. Trimming removed 5 bases at V and 1 base at J, with 5 bases between. This CDR3 contains 12 residues. Germline V CDR1 and CDR2: SNHLY, FYNNEI. Time point in this sample: blood 4 weeks post-SBRT, at nephrectomy. Treatment described: 15 Gy SBRT to primary tumor, nephrectomy 4 weeks later. Nephrectomy followed 15 Gy stereotactic body radiation by 4 weeks.

Sequencing was performed on blood, taken from a patient whose treatment included radiotherapy and nephrectomy. The source of this sequence is a woman in her sixties or seventies with renal cell carcinoma. This chain links TRBV2 with TRBJ1-1, with D hard to call. CDR3 in amino acids: CASSNKNTEAFF. CDR3 DNA: TGTGCCAGCAGTAACAAGAACACTGAAGCTTTCTTT.